The rows below give T cell receptor beta chains drawn from one sample of a study of T-cell reconstitution after alpha-beta-depleted transplantation in children. Each CDR3 protein is one row after TCRdb ran MiXCR on the PCR reads. The table lists approximately 1,000,000 distinct CDR3 sequences, about 29% of them singletons, with under 30% in the top ten. The input for sequencing was PBMCs, mostly from graft donor cells, taken 360 days after TCRalphabeta/CD19-depleted stem cell transplant. These receptors originate from a boy under three years old who had a stem cell transplant for SCID, so the T cells may come from the graft donor. Each CDR3 is given with its conserved first and last residue. The order of the fields is D gene, clone size, V gene, J gene, CDR3 DNA, CDR3 protein. The D gene is left open where the match is weak. A row's size may be missing; if present it is once, few, many or a size class.

>-|few|TRBV6-4|TRBJ2-3
TGTGCCAGCAGCTCACTAGACACAGATACGCAGTATTTT
CASSSLDTDTQYF
>-|-|TRBV9|TRBJ2-3
TGTGCCAGCAGCCTCCAAGGGGGGCCTAAAGAGCAGTATTTT
CASSLQGGPKEQYF
>-|-|TRBV5-5|TRBJ2-7
TGTGCCAGCAGGGTGATAACAAGCTCCTACGAGCAGTACTTC
CASRVITSSYEQYF
>-|few|TRBV28|TRBJ1-1
TGTGCCAGCAGTTTATTTCGGGGGCTGGCTTTCTTT
CASSLFRGLAFF
>-|-|TRBV28|TRBJ2-7
TGTGCCAGCACCAAGTCGGGGCTGGCGTCGAGTGAGCAGTACTTC
CASTKSGLASSEQYF
>TRBD2|-|TRBV5-1|TRBJ2-5
TGCGCCAGCAACCTGGGGGGGAGCCAAGAGACCCAGTACTTC
CASNLGGSQETQYF
>-|-|TRBV4-1|TRBJ2-7
TGCGCCAGCAGCCAAGTACAGGGACCTTTCTACGAGCAGTACTTC
CASSQVQGPFYEQYF
>-|many|TRBV5-1|TRBJ2-4
TGCGCCAGCAGCCCGGGACCGGCGAAAAACATTCAGTACTTC
CASSPGPAKNIQYF
>-|-|TRBV29-1|TRBJ2-7
TGCAGCGTTCTGGGGGTGTACGAGCAGTACTTC
CSVLGVYEQYF
>-|-|TRBV12-3/TRBV12-4|TRBJ1-5
TGTGCCAGCAGCCATAACTTAAATAGCAATCAGCCCCAGCATTTT
CASSHNLNSNQPQHF
>-|-|TRBV5-1|TRBJ2-5
TGCGCCAGCAGCTTGGGGCAGGTACCGCTTAATCGTGAGACCCAGTACTTC
CASSLGQVPLNRETQYF
>-|-|TRBV28|TRBJ2-3
TGTGCCAGCAGTTTGCGGGGACCCACCACAGATACGCAGTATTTT
CASSLRGPTTDTQYF
>-|few|TRBV10-3|TRBJ2-7
TGTGCCATCAGGCCCGACAGAAGGGAGATTAGTTACGAGCAGTACTTC
CAIRPDRREISYEQYF
>-|-|TRBV4-2|TRBJ2-2
TGTGCCAGCAGCCAAGAGCCTCTATGGTCGGGGGAGCTGTTTTTT
CASSQEPLWSGELFF
>TRBD1|-|TRBV28|TRBJ2-6
TGTGCCAGCAGCCCGACCGGACAGGGGGCGCGGGGGGCCAACGTCCTGACTTTC
CASSPTGQGARGANVLTF
>-|many|TRBV20-1|TRBJ2-5
TGCAGTGCTGACTCTAGTGGGGAGACCCAGTACTTC
CSADSSGETQYF
>-|-|TRBV5-1|TRBJ2-7
TGCGCCAGCAGCTTGGGACTAAATTTTTTCTACGAGCAGTACTTC
CASSLGLNFFYEQYF
>-|few|TRBV28|TRBJ1-5
TGTGCCAGCAGTTTATGGGCCCCCAAGACCCAGCATTTT
CASSLWAPKTQHF
>-|few|TRBV12-3/TRBV12-4|TRBJ1-1
TGTGCCAGCAGTTTCCGAGTTCGGGACGTTGAAGCTTTCTTT
CASSFRVRDVEAFF
>-|-|TRBV6-1|TRBJ2-6
TGTGCCAGCAGTCAAATCTCTGGGGCCAACGTCCTGACTTTC
CASSQISGANVLTF
>TRBD1|-|TRBV12-3/TRBV12-4|TRBJ1-4
TGTGCCAGCAGTTTTCGAGGGGGCGATGAAAAACTGTTTTTT
CASSFRGGDEKLFF
>TRBD1|-|TRBV2|TRBJ1-3
TGTGCCAGCAAATCGACAGGGGCTGGAAACACCATATATTTT
CASKSTGAGNTIYF
>-|few|TRBV10-3|TRBJ1-4
TGTGCCACCGACCCTTTGTCCAAGAGGGAAAAACTGTTTTTT
CATDPLSKREKLFF
>TRBD1|-|TRBV7-2|TRBJ2-7
TGTGCCAGCAGCTTAGCCCTAGGGACAGGCCGCTCCTACGAGCAGTACTTC
CASSLALGTGRSYEQYF
>-|-|TRBV7-2|TRBJ1-5
TGTGCCAGCAGCTTAGGTTGGGGTCAGCCCCAGCATTTT
CASSLGWGQPQHF
>-|once|TRBV6-1|TRBJ1-2
TGTGCCAGCAAGAAAACAGGGTATTACGGCTACACCTTC
CASKKTGYYGYTF
>TRBD1|-|TRBV6-5|TRBJ2-2
TGTGCCAGCAGTTATTTCTCAGGGGGCTGGAACACCGGGGAGCTGTTTTTT
CASSYFSGGWNTGELFF
>-|-|TRBV29-1|TRBJ2-2
TGCAGCGCCCGGGTGGGCCCGGGCGGGGAGCTGTTTTTT
CSARVGPGGELFF
>TRBD1|-|TRBV5-1|TRBJ2-1
TGCGCCAGCAGCGAAAACAGGGGCGGCAATGAGCAGTTCTTC
CASSENRGGNEQFF
>-|-|TRBV29-1|TRBJ1-2
TGCAGCGTCGGTCCGGCGGCAGGGACCTATGGCTACACCTTC
CSVGPAAGTYGYTF
>-|few|TRBV18|TRBJ1-1
TGTGCCAGCTCACCAGGTAGAGCTAACCTCGCTGAAGCTTTCTTT
CASSPGRANLAEAFF
>-|-|TRBV5-1|TRBJ2-7
TGCGCCAGCAGCTCCCTAAGTGGGGCAGACCCCTACGAGCAGTACTTC
CASSSLSGADPYEQYF
>-|few|TRBV4-1|TRBJ1-4
TGCGCCAGCAGCCTAAACAGGTTTCCTCCAACTAATGAAAAACTGTTTTTT
CASSLNRFPPTNEKLFF
>TRBD1|-|TRBV11-2|TRBJ2-7
TGTGCCAGCAGCTCCCTTGGGACAGAGTCCCTCTACGAGCAGTACTTC
CASSSLGTESLYEQYF
>-|-|TRBV18|TRBJ2-7
TGTGCCAGCTCACCGCGGGACGACGGAGGGGAGCAGTACTTC
CASSPRDDGGEQYF
>-|few|TRBV11-2|TRBJ1-2
TGTGCCAGCAGCTTAGAAGGGATTGGGGTACATGGCTACACCTTC
CASSLEGIGVHGYTF
>-|few|TRBV5-1|TRBJ1-1
TGCGCCAGCAGCAACCAGGGGTTTGGGAACACTGAAGCTTTCTTT
CASSNQGFGNTEAFF